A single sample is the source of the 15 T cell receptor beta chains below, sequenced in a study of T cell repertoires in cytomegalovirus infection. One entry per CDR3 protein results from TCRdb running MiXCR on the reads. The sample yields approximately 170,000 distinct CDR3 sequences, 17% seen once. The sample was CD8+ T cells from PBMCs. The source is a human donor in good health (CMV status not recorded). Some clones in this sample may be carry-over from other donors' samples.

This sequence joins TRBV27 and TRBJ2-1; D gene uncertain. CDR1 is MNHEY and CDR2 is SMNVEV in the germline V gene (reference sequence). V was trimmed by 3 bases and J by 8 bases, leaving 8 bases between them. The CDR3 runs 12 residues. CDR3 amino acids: CASSFAPDEQFF. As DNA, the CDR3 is TGTGCCAGCAGTTTTGCCCCCGATGAGCAGTTCTTC.

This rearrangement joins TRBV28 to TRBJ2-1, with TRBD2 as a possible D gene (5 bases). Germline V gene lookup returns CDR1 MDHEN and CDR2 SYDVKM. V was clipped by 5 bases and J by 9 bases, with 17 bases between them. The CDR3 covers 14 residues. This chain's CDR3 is CASSPRVPLGEQFF. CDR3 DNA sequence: TGTGCCAGCAGTCCGAGGGTACCTCTGGGTGAGCAGTTCTTC.

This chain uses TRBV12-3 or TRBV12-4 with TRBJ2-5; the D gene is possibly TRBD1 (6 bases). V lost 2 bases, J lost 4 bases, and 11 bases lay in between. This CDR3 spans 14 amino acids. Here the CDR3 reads CASSLNREIETQYF. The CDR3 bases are TGTGCCAGCAGTTTAAACAGGGAAATAGAGACCCAGTACTTC.

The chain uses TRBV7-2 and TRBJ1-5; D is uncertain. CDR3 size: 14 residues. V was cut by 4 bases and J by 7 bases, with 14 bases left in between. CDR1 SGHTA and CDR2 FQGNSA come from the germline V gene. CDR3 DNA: TGTGCCAGCAGCTCCCTTCGGAAGGAGCAGCCCCAGCATTTT. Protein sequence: CASSSLRKEQPQHF.

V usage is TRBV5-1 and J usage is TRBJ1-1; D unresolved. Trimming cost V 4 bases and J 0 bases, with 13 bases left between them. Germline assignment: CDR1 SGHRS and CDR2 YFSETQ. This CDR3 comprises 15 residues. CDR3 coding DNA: TGCGCCAGCAGCGTCGGGGAGGGCATGAACACTGAAGCTTTCTTT. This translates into CASSVGEGMNTEAFF.

The CDR3 sequence is CASRPDRAVYEQYF. CDR3 in DNA: TGTGCCAGCAGACCGGACAGGGCTGTCTACGAGCAGTACTTC. J is TRBJ2-7 and V is TRBV28; the match to TRBD1 covers 8 bases. The germline gives CDR1 MDHEN, CDR2 SYDVKM. The length of the CDR3 is 14 residues. Trimming at V came to 6 bases and at J to 3 bases, leaving 7 bases not matched to a gene.

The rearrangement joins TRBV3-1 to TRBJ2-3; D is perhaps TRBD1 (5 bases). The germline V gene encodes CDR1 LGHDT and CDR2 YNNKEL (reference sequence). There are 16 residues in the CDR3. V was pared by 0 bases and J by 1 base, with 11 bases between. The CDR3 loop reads CASSQEPQGGTDTQYF. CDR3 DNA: TGTGCCAGCAGCCAAGAGCCCCAGGGTGGCACAGATACGCAGTATTTT.

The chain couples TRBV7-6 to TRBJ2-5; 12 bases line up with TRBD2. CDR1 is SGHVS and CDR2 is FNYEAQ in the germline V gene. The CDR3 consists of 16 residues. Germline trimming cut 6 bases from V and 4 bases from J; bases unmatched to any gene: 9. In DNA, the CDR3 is TGTGCCAGCAGTATCCGGACTAGCGGGGATAGAGAGACCCAGTACTTC. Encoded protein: CASSIRTSGDRETQYF.

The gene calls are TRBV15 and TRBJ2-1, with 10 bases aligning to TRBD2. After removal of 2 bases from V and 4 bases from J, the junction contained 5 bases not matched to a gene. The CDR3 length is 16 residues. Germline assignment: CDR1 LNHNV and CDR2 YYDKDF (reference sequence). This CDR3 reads CATSRLGLAVYNEQFF. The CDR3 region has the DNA TGTGCCACCAGCAGACTAGGACTAGCGGTATACAATGAGCAGTTCTTC.

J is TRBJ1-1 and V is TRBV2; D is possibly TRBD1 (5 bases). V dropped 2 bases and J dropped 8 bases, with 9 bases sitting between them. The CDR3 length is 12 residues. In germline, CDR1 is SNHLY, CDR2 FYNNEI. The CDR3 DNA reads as TGTGCCAGCAGTGAAAACTCAGGGGAAGCTTTCTTT. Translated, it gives CASSENSGEAFF.

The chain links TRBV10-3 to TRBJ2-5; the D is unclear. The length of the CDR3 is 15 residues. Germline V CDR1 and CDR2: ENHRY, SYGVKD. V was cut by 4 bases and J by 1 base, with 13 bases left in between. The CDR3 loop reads CAISGGRTTQETQYF. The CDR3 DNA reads TGTGCCATCAGTGGAGGCAGGACCACCCAAGAGACCCAGTACTTC.

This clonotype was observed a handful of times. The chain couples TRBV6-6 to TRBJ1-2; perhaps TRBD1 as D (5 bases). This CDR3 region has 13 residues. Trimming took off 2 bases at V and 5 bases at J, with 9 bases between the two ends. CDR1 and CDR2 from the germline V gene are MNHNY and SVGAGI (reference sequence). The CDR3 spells CASSYAPGYGYTF. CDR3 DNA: TGTGCCAGCAGTTACGCTCCAGGGTATGGCTACACCTTC.

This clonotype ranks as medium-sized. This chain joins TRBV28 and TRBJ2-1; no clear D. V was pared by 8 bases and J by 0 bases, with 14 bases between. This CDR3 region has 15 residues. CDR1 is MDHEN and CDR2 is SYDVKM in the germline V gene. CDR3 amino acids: CASSSRPLSYNEQFF. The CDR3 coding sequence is TGTGCCAGCTCCTCCAGACCGCTCTCCTACAATGAGCAGTTCTTC.

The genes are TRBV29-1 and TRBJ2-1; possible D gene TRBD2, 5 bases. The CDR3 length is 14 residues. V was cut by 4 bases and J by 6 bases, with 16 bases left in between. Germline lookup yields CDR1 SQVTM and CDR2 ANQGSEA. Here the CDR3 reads CSVGRASDFNEQFF. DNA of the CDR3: TGCAGCGTTGGGCGAGCGTCGGACTTCAATGAGCAGTTCTTC.

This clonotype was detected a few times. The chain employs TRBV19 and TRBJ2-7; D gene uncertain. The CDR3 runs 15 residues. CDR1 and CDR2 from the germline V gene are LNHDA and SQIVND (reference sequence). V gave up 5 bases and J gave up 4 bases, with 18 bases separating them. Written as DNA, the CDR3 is TGTGCCAGTAGTCATGCGGTTGGGGATGGGTACGAGCAGTACTTC. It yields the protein CASSHAVGDGYEQYF.